This T cell receptor (beta chain) derives from a study of shared clonotypes between healthy human individuals. Points on this clone: Its antigen remains unknown.

Germline CDR1 and CDR2: LNHDA and SQIVND (reference sequence). The ends were cut back, 0 bases at V and 10 bases at J, with 19 bases in the middle. CDR3 length: 17 residues. Notes on the study in general: Among the subsets, naive ones generally showed larger estimated richness than memory ones.

Here immunoSEQ multiplex PCR was the method, and the copy in TCRdb shows in-frame clones only, minus some. This table holds approximately 2.5 million clones, 90% to 95% found once. This chain links TRBV19 with TRBJ1-6; tentatively, D is TRBD1 (6 bases). Sequenced: naive CD4+ T cells sorted from blood. Documented subset: CD45RA+ positively selected. The origin of this receptor is a man between 18 and 29 years old in good health. Here the CDR3 reads CASSIDPPQGRVSPLHF. CDR3 DNA sequence: TGTGCCAGTAGTATAGATCCTCCTCAGGGGCGAGTATCACCCCTCCACTTT.